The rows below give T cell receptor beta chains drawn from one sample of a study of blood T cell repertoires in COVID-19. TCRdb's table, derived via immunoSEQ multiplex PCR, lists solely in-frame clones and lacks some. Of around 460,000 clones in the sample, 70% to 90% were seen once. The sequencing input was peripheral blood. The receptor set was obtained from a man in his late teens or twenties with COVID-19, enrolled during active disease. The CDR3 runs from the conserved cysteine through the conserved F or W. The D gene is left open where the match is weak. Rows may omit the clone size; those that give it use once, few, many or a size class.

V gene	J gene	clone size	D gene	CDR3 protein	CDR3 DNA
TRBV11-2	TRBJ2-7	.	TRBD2	CASSDRRLAGYEQYF	TGTGCCAGCAGCGACCGGCGACTAGCAGGATACGAGCAGTACTTC
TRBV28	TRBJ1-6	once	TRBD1	CASTTRQGGSSPLHF	TGTGCCAGCACCACTCGACAGGGGGGTAGTTCACCCCTCCACTTT
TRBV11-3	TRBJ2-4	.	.	CASSLDLAKNIQYF	TGTGCCAGCAGCTTAGACCTAGCCAAAAACATTCAGTACTTC
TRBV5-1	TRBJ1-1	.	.	CASSLDPDMNTEAFF	TGCGCCAGCAGCTTGGATCCAGATATGAACACTGAAGCTTTCTTT
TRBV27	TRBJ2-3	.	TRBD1	CASSTGQGTDTQYF	TGTGCCAGCAGTACCGGACAGGGCACAGATACGCAGTATTTT
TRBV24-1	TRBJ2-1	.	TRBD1	CATRQGANNEQFF	TGTGCCACCAGGCAGGGGGCCAACAATGAGCAGTTCTTC
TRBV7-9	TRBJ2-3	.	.	CASSLLKESTDTQYF	TGTGCCAGCAGCTTACTCAAGGAGAGCACAGATACGCAGTATTTT
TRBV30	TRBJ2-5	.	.	CAWGSGGETQYF	TGTGCCTGGGGGAGTGGAGGGGAGACCCAGTACTTC
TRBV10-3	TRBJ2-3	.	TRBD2	CAISTGTSGRTDTQYF	TGTGCCATCAGTACTGGGACTAGCGGGAGGACAGATACGCAGTATTTT
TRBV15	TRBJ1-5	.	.	CATSRDGGAYSNQPQHF	TGTGCCACCAGCAGAGATGGCGGGGCTTATAGCAATCAGCCCCAGCATTTT
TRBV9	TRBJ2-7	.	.	CASSVAAAETYEQYF	TGTGCCAGCAGCGTAGCCGCAGCGGAAACCTACGAGCAGTACTTC
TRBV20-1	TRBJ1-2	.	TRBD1	CSASADRGIGTF	TGCAGTGCTAGTGCGGACAGGGGCATTGGCACCTTC
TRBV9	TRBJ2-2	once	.	CASSAVPGLFTGELFF	TGTGCCAGCAGCGCCGTTCCGGGACTCTTCACCGGGGAGCTGTTTTTT
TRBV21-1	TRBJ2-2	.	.	CASSSLREGSGELFF	TGTGCCAGCAGCAGTTTGCGGGAAGGGTCCGGGGAGCTGTTTTTT
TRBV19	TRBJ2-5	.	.	CASSAGPWETQYF	TGTGCCAGTAGTGCGGGGCCTTGGGAGACCCAGTACTTC
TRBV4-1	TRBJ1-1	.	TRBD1	CASRPGQTENTEAFF	TGCGCCAGCAGACCGGGACAGACCGAGAACACTGAAGCTTTCTTT
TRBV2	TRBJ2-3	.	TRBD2	CASSRLAGADTQYF	TGTGCCAGCAGCCGACTAGCGGGGGCGGATACGCAGTATTTT
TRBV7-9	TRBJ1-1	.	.	CASSLVGGESTEAFF	TGTGCCAGCAGCTTAGTGGGGGGGGAGAGCACTGAAGCTTTCTTT
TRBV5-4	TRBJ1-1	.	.	CASSLFAGPIPEAFF	TGTGCCAGCAGCTTGTTCGCAGGGCCCATCCCTGAAGCTTTCTTT
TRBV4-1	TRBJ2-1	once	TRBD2	CASSQSSFSGSSYNEQFF	TGCGCCAGCAGCCAATCCTCATTTAGCGGGAGCTCCTACAATGAGCAGTTCTTC
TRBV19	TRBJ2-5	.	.	CASSTLGVPGEETQYF	TGTGCCAGTAGTACCCTCGGGGTCCCTGGAGAAGAGACCCAGTACTTC
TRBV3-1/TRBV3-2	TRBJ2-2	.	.	CASSQDPGPGELFF	TGTGCCAGCAGCCAAGATCCAGGGCCCGGGGAGCTGTTTTTT
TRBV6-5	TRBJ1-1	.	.	CASTPTENTEAFF	TGTGCCAGCACCCCGACAGAGAACACTGAAGCTTTCTTT
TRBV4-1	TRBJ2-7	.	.	CASSQGTLGFGEQYF	TGCGCCAGCAGCCAAGGGACTCTAGGTTTTGGCGAGCAGTACTTC
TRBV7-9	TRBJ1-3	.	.	CASSLDPGVSGNTIYF	TGTGCCAGCAGCTTAGATCCCGGGGTGTCTGGAAACACCATATATTTT
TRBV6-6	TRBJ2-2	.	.	CASSPGTHSTGELFF	TGTGCCAGCAGTCCCGGGACTCACAGCACCGGGGAGCTGTTTTTT
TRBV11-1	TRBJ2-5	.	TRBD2	CASSFSGVQETQYF	TGTGCCAGCAGCTTTAGCGGGGTCCAAGAGACCCAGTACTTC
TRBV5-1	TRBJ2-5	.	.	CASSLITGQETQYF	TGCGCCAGCAGCTTAATCACAGGGCAAGAGACCCAGTACTTC
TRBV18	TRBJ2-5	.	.	CASSGLLQETQYF	TGTGCCAGCTCTGGTCTACTCCAAGAGACCCAGTACTTC
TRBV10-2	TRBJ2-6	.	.	CASSDRAGANVLTF	TGCGCCAGCAGTGACAGGGCTGGGGCCAACGTCCTGACTTTC
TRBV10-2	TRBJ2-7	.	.	CASRPAVSYEQYF	TGCGCCAGCAGGCCTGCAGTATCTTACGAGCAGTACTTC
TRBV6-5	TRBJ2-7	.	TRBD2	CASNSGRAYEQYF	TGTGCCAGCAATAGCGGGAGGGCCTACGAGCAGTACTTC
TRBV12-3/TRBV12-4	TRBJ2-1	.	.	CASSPRHYEQFF	TGTGCCAGCAGTCCCCGACACTATGAGCAGTTCTTC
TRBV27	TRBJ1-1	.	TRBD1	CASSPQGRMNTEAFF	TGTGCCAGCAGTCCACAGGGGAGGATGAACACTGAAGCTTTCTTT
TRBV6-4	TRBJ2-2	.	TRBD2	CASSVASGGTGELFF	TGTGCCAGCAGTGTCGCTAGCGGGGGCACCGGGGAGCTGTTTTTT
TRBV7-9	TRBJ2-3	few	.	CASSLQHREDTQYF	TGTGCCAGCAGCTTACAACACAGGGAGGATACGCAGTATTTT
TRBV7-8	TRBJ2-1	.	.	CASSLATRMQFF	TGTGCCAGCAGCTTAGCGACTAGGATGCAGTTCTTC
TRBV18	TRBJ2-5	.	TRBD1	CASSLSTGFDETQYF	TGTGCCAGCTCCCTCTCGACAGGGTTTGACGAGACCCAGTACTTC
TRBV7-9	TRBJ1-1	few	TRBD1	CASSVETGAGTEAFF	TGTGCCAGCAGCGTAGAAACAGGGGCTGGAACTGAAGCTTTCTTT
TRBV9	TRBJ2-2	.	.	CASSVFPAKRSTGELFF	TGTGCCAGCAGCGTATTCCCCGCTAAGCGTAGCACCGGGGAGCTGTTTTTT
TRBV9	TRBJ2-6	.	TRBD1	CASSGRTGTGANVLTF	TGTGCCAGCAGCGGACGGACAGGGACCGGGGCCAACGTCCTGACTTTC
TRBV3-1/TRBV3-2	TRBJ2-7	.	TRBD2	CASSHWLAGANYEQYF	TGTGCCAGCAGCCATTGGCTAGCGGGAGCTAACTACGAGCAGTACTTC
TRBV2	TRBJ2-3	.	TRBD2	CASSESDSGASTDTQYF	TGTGCCAGCAGTGAATCGGATAGCGGGGCTAGCACAGATACGCAGTATTTT
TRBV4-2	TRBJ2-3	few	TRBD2	CASSQEAGLAGAADTQYF	TGTGCCAGCAGCCAAGAGGCCGGACTAGCGGGAGCCGCAGATACGCAGTATTTT
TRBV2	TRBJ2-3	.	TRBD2	CASSDLAGDTDTQYF	TGTGCCAGCAGTGATTTAGCGGGAGACACAGATACGCAGTATTTT
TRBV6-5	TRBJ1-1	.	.	CASSYRSRPQGTEAFF	TGTGCCAGCAGTTACAGGTCCAGGCCCCAGGGGACTGAAGCTTTCTTT